These 25 T cell receptor beta chains were sequenced from one sample in a study of shared T cell receptors in the human thymus. The method was immunoSEQ multiplex PCR; TCRdb's version includes in-frame clones alone and lacks a portion of them. The sample lists hundreds of thousands of clones; 85% to 95% were seen once. The sequencing sample was made of thymocytes. These receptors all stem from a human donor.

The chain employs TRBV4-2 and TRBJ1-5, with D tentatively TRBD1 (5 bases). Germline V gene sequence: CDR1 LGHNA, CDR2 YNFKEQ. Trimming shortened V by 0 bases and J by 6 bases, and 15 bases separated the two germline ends. This CDR3 has 16 amino acids. CDR3 in amino acids: CASSQDAQGVAQPQHF. For the CDR3, the DNA is TGTGCCAGCAGCCAAGATGCGCAGGGAGTAGCTCAGCCCCAGCATTTT.

The chain links TRBV9 to TRBJ2-2; no reliable D call. CDR3 length: 13 amino acids. Germline V gene sequence: CDR1 SGDLS, CDR2 YYNGEE. With 0 bases removed from V and 10 bases from J, the gap between germline ends came to 10 bases. The CDR3 nucleotides read TGTGCCAGCAGCGTAGCCCCATTCGAGGAGCTGTTTTTT. Protein: CASSVAPFEELFF. The whole variable domain, remainder taken from reference TRBV9 and TRBJ2-2, is DSGVTQTPKHLITATGQRVTLRCSPRSGDLSVYWYQQSLDQGLQFLIQYYNGEERAKGNILERFSAQQFPDLHSELNLSSLELGDSALYFCASSVAPFEELFFGEGSRLTVL.

This clone was observed once. The rearrangement links TRBV7-9 to TRBJ2-5; 7 positions match TRBD2. Germline assignment: CDR1 SEHNR and CDR2 FQNEAQ (reference sequence). V lost 6 bases, J lost 2 bases, and 9 bases stayed unmatched. The CDR3 runs to 15 residues. The CDR3 reads CASRPSPSGQETQYF. The CDR3 DNA is TGTGCCAGCAGGCCTTCTCCTAGCGGTCAAGAGACCCAGTACTTC.

This chain joins TRBV30 and TRBJ1-1, with TRBD1 identical over 8 bases. The CDR3 runs to 16 residues. Germline loops: CDR1 GTSNPN, CDR2 SVGIG (reference sequence). With V trimmed by 0 bases and J by 4 bases, 10 bases remained unmatched. CDR3 nucleotides: TGTGCCTGGAGTGTTGAGCAGGGGGCGGAGGGCACTGAAGCTTTCTTT. Protein: CAWSVEQGAEGTEAFF.

This chain joins TRBV28 and TRBJ2-1, with 8 bases aligning to TRBD2. The germline CDR1 and CDR2 sequences are MDHEN and SYDVKM. The CDR3 is 11 residues long. After removal of 3 bases from V and 15 bases from J, the junction contained 4 bases not matched to a gene. CDR3 sequence reads: CASSFSGIRFF. Here the CDR3 DNA reads TGTGCCAGCAGTTTTAGCGGGATAAGGTTCTTC.

This rearrangement joins TRBV5-1 to TRBJ1-5; D not certain. V lost 0 bases and J 5 bases, leaving 6 bases between the germline ends. The CDR3 extends over 13 amino acids. Looked up from germline, CDR1 is SGHRS and CDR2 is YFSETQ. CDR3 in amino acids: CASSLERDQPQHF. The CDR3 nucleotides read TGCGCCAGCAGCTTGGAGAGAGATCAGCCCCAGCATTTT. Full variable domain (missing parts from reference TRBV5-1 and TRBJ1-5): KAGVTQTPRYLIKTRGQQVTLSCSPISGHRSVSWYQQTPGQGLQFLFEYFSETQRNKGNFPGRFSGRQFSNSRSEMNVSTLELGDSALYLCASSLERDQPQHFGDGTRLSIL.

V and J are TRBV19 and TRBJ2-1, with D possibly called TRBD1 or TRBD2 (5 bases each). With 8 bases removed from V and 8 bases from J, the gap between germline ends came to 16 bases. In germline, CDR1 is LNHDA, CDR2 SQIVND (reference sequence). The CDR3 extends over 13 amino acids. CDR3 coding DNA: TGTGCCAGTGGGGGTCTAGTTAAACATGAGCAGTTCTTC. It codes for CASGGLVKHEQFF.

The V gene is TRBV19, the J gene TRBJ1-1; no firm D call. Germline lookup yields CDR1 LNHDA and CDR2 SQIVND (reference sequence). The CDR3 has 16 residues. V shed 2 bases and J shed 0 bases, with 13 bases lying between them. CDR3 sequence (DNA): TGTGCCAGTAGTATATGGACGGGGAAAATGAACACTGAAGCTTTCTTT. Translating it yields CASSIWTGKMNTEAFF.

The J gene is TRBJ2-5, the V gene TRBV5-4, with a tentative D call TRBD2 (5 bases). The germline V gene has CDR1 SGHNT and CDR2 YYREEE (reference sequence). This CDR3 has 15 residues. V was pared by 0 bases and J by 2 bases, with 11 bases between. The chain's CDR3 is CASSLAWERQETQYF. DNA for the CDR3: TGTGCCAGCAGCTTGGCCTGGGAGCGGCAAGAGACCCAGTACTTC.

The chain couples TRBV7-9 to TRBJ2-3; 7 bases are a match to TRBD2. Germline CDR1 reads SEHNR; CDR2 reads FQNEAQ (reference sequence). The CDR3 is 16 amino acids. Unmatched junction bases numbered 3, after V lost 0 bases and J lost 0 bases. The DNA of the CDR3 is TGTGCCAGCAGCTTAGCTTTGCGGGGGAGCACAGATACGCAGTATTTT. Translating it yields CASSLALRGSTDTQYF. Full variable domain (outside the CDR3, taken from reference TRBV7-9 and TRBJ2-3): DTGVSQNPRHKITKRGQNVTFRCDPISEHNRLYWYRQTLGQGPEFLTYFQNEAQLEKSRLLSDRFSAERPKGSFSTLEIQRTEQGDSAMYLCASSLALRGSTDTQYFGPGTRLTVL.

V gene TRBV7-9 combines with J gene TRBJ1-1; D unclear. There are 16 residues in the CDR3. Looked up from germline, CDR1 is SEHNR and CDR2 is FQNEAQ (reference sequence). V lost 5 bases to trimming and J lost 6 bases, with 22 bases between them. In DNA form, the CDR3 reads TGTGCCAGCAGCCAGCAGACCCGGGTTTTTTTTCCTGAAGCTTTCTTT. Protein: CASSQQTRVFFPEAFF.

V usage is TRBV19 and J usage is TRBJ2-5, with D uncertain. Germline CDR1 LNHDA, CDR2 SQIVND (reference sequence). CDR3 size: 11 residues. Trimming pared 10 bases from V and 4 bases from J, leaving 10 bases between. DNA of the CDR3: TGTGCCACCCGACTCCGAGAGACCCAGTACTTC. It encodes CATRLRETQYF.

The chain joins TRBV11-3 to TRBJ2-1; 12 bases agree with TRBD2. Germline-derived CDR1 and CDR2 are SGHNT and YENEEA. The CDR3 loop spans 19 amino acids. Trimming at V came to 4 bases and at J to 3 bases, leaving 13 bases not matched to a gene. CDR3 coding DNA: TGTGCCAGCAGCTCCACAATTTTGACTAGCGGGAGTCTCTACAATGAGCAGTTCTTC. This encodes CASSSTILTSGSLYNEQFF.

V and J are TRBV28 and TRBJ1-5; 7 nucleotides match TRBD1. Germline CDR1 and CDR2: MDHEN and SYDVKM. There are 15 residues in the CDR3. Trimming cost V 6 bases and J 3 bases; bases outside gene matches: 8. The CDR3 is CASSHGTAHNQPQHF. In nucleotides, the CDR3 is TGTGCCAGCAGCCACGGGACAGCGCACAATCAGCCCCAGCATTTT.

This clone was observed a single time. The chain is built from TRBV6-5 and TRBJ2-1, with D maybe TRBD1 (8 bases). Germline V gene sequence: CDR1 MNHEY, CDR2 SVGAGI. With 6 bases removed from V and 5 bases from J, the gap between germline ends came to 14 bases. This CDR3 contains 14 residues. This CDR3 reads CASRSGTGNNEQFF. CDR3 coding DNA: TGTGCCAGCAGGAGCGGGACAGGCAACAATGAGCAGTTCTTC.

This chain uses TRBV27 with TRBJ2-1; perhaps TRBD2 as D (6 bases). This CDR3 region has 12 residues. V was clipped by 0 bases and J by 9 bases, with 6 bases between them. Germline V gene data show CDR1 as MNHEY and CDR2 as SMNVEV (reference sequence). The CDR3 DNA reads as TGTGCCAGCAGTTTATCCGGGGGTGAGCAGTTCTTC. This sequence encodes CASSLSGGEQFF.

The rearrangement links TRBV7-9 to TRBJ1-4, with D possibly being TRBD1 (6 bases). The CDR3 totals 14 residues. V was shortened by 4 bases and J by 10 bases, with 16 bases between the two germline ends. Germline assignment: CDR1 SEHNR and CDR2 FQNEAQ (reference sequence). In DNA form, the CDR3 reads TGTGCCAGCAGCTCGGACAGTACCGGAGGAAAACTGTTTTTT. It translates to CASSSDSTGGKLFF.

The chain joins TRBV2 to TRBJ2-3; 12 bases are a match to TRBD2. The V and J ends lost 4 bases and 3 bases, in that order; junction bases with no gene match: 5. The CDR3 runs 16 residues. In germline, CDR1 is SNHLY, CDR2 FYNNEI. Here the CDR3 reads CASSARLAGVTDTQYF. The DNA for the CDR3 is TGTGCCAGCAGTGCCAGACTAGCGGGAGTAACAGATACGCAGTATTTT.

V gene TRBV27 combines with J gene TRBJ2-3, with 7 positions matching TRBD2. Germline CDR1 MNHEY, CDR2 SMNVEV (reference sequence). V was clipped by 0 bases and J by 5 bases; unmatched bases: 14. The CDR3 length is 18 residues. In nucleotides, the CDR3 is TGTGCCAGCAGTTTATCGGCGTTCGGGGCGGCTAGCGGAGATACGCAGTATTTT. The encoded protein is CASSLSAFGAASGDTQYF.

This clone showed up just once. The chain uses TRBV27 and TRBJ1-5, with D possibly being TRBD1 (5 bases). Germline V CDR1 and CDR2: MNHEY, SMNVEV (reference sequence). V was pared by 8 bases and J by 7 bases, with 15 bases between. There are 13 residues in the CDR3. CDR3 loop: CASGRRRAQPQHF. Written as DNA, the CDR3 is TGTGCCAGCGGCAGACGCAGGGCACAGCCCCAGCATTTT.

The CDR3 nucleotides read TGTGCCAGTAGTACTTCCCCGGCGGGGAGGGAGCCACCAGGCACAGATACGCAGTATTTT. Residues: CASSTSPAGREPPGTDTQYF. The genes are TRBV19 and TRBJ2-3, with 7 positions matching TRBD2. This CDR3 has 20 residues. In germline, CDR1 is LNHDA, CDR2 SQIVND (reference sequence). J was trimmed by 1 base and V by 4 bases; bases with no gene match: 20.

The chain's CDR3 is CASSLTGTGVQEETQYF. CDR3 DNA sequence: TGTGCCAGCAGCTTGACCGGGACAGGGGTCCAGGAAGAGACCCAGTACTTC. The gene calls are TRBV5-4 and TRBJ2-5, with 10 bases aligning to TRBD1. Germline V gene data show CDR1 as SGHNT and CDR2 as YYREEE (reference sequence). V dropped 1 base and J dropped 3; count of bases not matched to a gene: 9. The length of the CDR3 is 17 residues. The whole variable domain, filled in from reference TRBV5-4 and TRBJ2-5, reads ETGVTQSPTHLIKTRGQQVTLRCSSQSGHNTVSWYQQALGQGPQFIFQYYREEENGRGNFPPRFSGLQFPNYSSELNVNALELDDSALYLCASSLTGTGVQEETQYFGPGTRLLVL.

J is TRBJ2-3 and V is TRBV28; D remains ambiguous. Germline CDR1 and CDR2: MDHEN and SYDVKM. V lost 8 bases and J lost 6, with 12 bases in between. This CDR3 contains 12 residues. CDR3 sequence reads: CASLGPRDTQYF. The CDR3 nucleotides read TGTGCCAGCCTGGGCCCCAGGGATACGCAGTATTTT.

The gene calls are TRBV5-5 and TRBJ1-1; D is undetermined. The CDR3 has 16 amino acids. Trimming cost V 2 bases and J 3 bases, with 17 bases left between them. Per germline, CDR1 SGHKS and CDR2 YYEKEE (reference sequence). The CDR3 DNA sequence: TGTGCCAGCAGCTTACCAATGCATCCCCCGGACACTGAAGCTTTCTTT. As protein: CASSLPMHPPDTEAFF.

The chain recombines TRBV18 with TRBJ2-7; maybe TRBD2 (6 bases). With 0 bases removed from V and 6 bases from J, the gap between germline ends came to 12 bases. The CDR3 contains 14 residues. Per the germline V gene, CDR1 is KGHSH and CDR2 is LQKENI. In DNA form, the CDR3 reads TGTGCCAGCTCACCACCCGGGAGAATCCGCGAGCAGTACTTC. Protein product: CASSPPGRIREQYF.